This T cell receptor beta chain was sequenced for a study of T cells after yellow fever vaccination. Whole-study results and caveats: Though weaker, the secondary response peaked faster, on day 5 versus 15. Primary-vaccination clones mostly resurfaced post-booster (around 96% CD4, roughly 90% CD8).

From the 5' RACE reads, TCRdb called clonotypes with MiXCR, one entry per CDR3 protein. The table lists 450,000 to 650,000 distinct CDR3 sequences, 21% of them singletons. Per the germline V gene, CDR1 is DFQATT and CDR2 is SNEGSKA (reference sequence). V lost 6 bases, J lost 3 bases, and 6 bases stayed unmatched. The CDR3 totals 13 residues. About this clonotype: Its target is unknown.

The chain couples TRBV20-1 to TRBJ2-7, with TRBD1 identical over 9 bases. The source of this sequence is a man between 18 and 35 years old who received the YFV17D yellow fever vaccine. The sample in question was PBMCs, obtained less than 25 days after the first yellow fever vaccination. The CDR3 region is CSALGGQGYEQYV. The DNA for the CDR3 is TGCAGTGCCCTTGGGGGACAGGGCTACGAGCAGTACGTC.